This T cell receptor beta chain was documented in a study of blood T cell repertoires in COVID-19. At the level of the study: COVID-19 samples from acute and convalescent phases originated in the United States, Italy and Spain.

Ages ranged from about 18 to 89 years, with residence in more than 20 US areas. Recovery meant two consecutive negative NP/OP PCR tests, professional clearance, or resolved symptoms. The data were produced by immunoSEQ multiplex PCR, yet TCRdb's version contains in-frame clones alone and is incomplete. The table lists about 440,000 clones, about 90% of them singletons. V lost 3 bases, J lost 2 bases, and 13 bases lay in between. Germline values: CDR1 LNHDA, CDR2 SQIVND (reference sequence). This CDR3 contains 15 residues. V and J are TRBV19 and TRBJ1-2, with a weak D call TRBD1 (5 bases). The origin of this receptor is a man aged 18 to 29 who had recovered from COVID-19. The sequenced sample consisted of PBMCs or T cells enriched from blood (not recorded which). This chain's CDR3 is CASSISAPGNYGYTF. For the CDR3, the DNA is TGTGCCAGTAGTATCTCCGCCCCAGGGAACTATGGCTACACCTTC.